This TCR beta chain was identified during a study of blood T cell repertoires in COVID-19. Across the whole study: Acute-phase and convalescent COVID-19 samples originated in the United States, Italy and Spain. Sources were T cells, B-cell-depleted T cells, or PBMCs; the material itself was cDNA or gDNA.

In the original workflow: By means of reference gene primer amplification, nucleated cell counts were estimated. Assay: immunoSEQ multiplex PCR; the TCRdb copy retains only in-frame clones and omits some. That table is the source of V, J and clone size, and D and trimming were worked out from the DNA. The sample records approximately 310,000 clones, around 86% being singletons. Germline CDR1 SGHVS, CDR2 FQNEAQ. This CDR3 has 16 residues. J lost 1 base, V lost 5 bases, and 7 bases had no gene match. V usage is TRBV7-8 and J usage is TRBJ2-4; 8 bases match TRBD2. This clonotype was sampled from a man in his forties or fifties with active or convalescent COVID-19. Sequenced material: peripheral blood. This CDR3 is CASSRGGSGAKNIQYF. DNA of the CDR3: TGTGCCAGCAGCCGGGGGGGGAGTGGGGCCAAAAACATTCAGTACTTC.